This T cell receptor beta chain was captured in a study of T cells after posttransplantation cyclophosphamide. General study points: Recipient CMV seropositivity and CMV reactivation strongly tracked TRB clonality.

Treatment was busulfan-fludarabine conditioning, a marrow graft, and cyclophosphamide on days +3 and +4. V was trimmed by 2 bases and J by 4 bases, leaving 9 bases between them. This CDR3 region has 13 residues. Germline lookup yields CDR1 SGHRS and CDR2 YFSETQ. To note about this clone: Its antigen is unidentified.

The data were produced by immunoSEQ multiplex PCR, yet TCRdb's version contains in-frame clones alone and is incomplete. Listed for the sample are under 650 clones, none seen a single time. The rearrangement joins TRBV5-1 to TRBJ2-5; D tentatively fits TRBD1 or TRBD2 (6 bases each). The clonotype originates from a male patient between 25 and 40 years old who received an allogeneic stem cell transplant from a related donor, was CMV-positive, and had acute GVHD only. Some T cells may be the graft donor's. Sequencing was performed on PBMCs, taken 32 days after allogeneic stem cell transplant with posttransplant cyclophosphamide. The CDR3 spells CASSFGGGETQYF. In nucleotides, the CDR3 is TGCGCCAGCAGCTTCGGAGGGGGAGAGACCCAGTACTTC. The complete variable domain, with remaining parts taken from reference TRBV5-1 and TRBJ2-5, reads KAGVTQTPRYLIKTRGQQVTLSCSPISGHRSVSWYQQTPGQGLQFLFEYFSETQRNKGNFPGRFSGRQFSNSRSEMNVSTLELGDSALYLCASSFGGGETQYFGPGTRLLVL.